Listed below are T cell receptor beta chains from one sample, sequenced in a study of siplizumab effects on memory and regulatory T cells. Profiling relied on immunoSEQ multiplex PCR, and the TCRdb table lists in-frame clones only, not all of them. Of some 63,000 clones listed, roughly 97% were seen once; the top ten hold 0.095%. Sequenced sample: naive CD8+ T cells sorted from blood. These TCRs come from a human donor in good health. The CDR3 runs from the conserved cysteine through the conserved F or W. A D gene is named only where the DNA matches it firmly. Not every row has a clone size; where given, it reads once, few, many or a size class.

size: -; V: TRBV27; J: TRBJ1-1; D: TRBD1; CDR3: CASGDRNTEAFF; DNA: TGTGCCAGCGGGGACAGGAACACTGAAGCTTTCTTT
size: -; V: TRBV30; J: TRBJ1-3; D: -; CDR3: CAWTSSGNTIYF; DNA: TGTGCCTGGACAAGCTCTGGAAACACCATATATTTT
size: -; V: TRBV5-1; J: TRBJ2-7; D: TRBD1; CDR3: CASSEITGVALEQYF; DNA: TGCGCCAGCAGCGAGATCACAGGGGTAGCTCTCGAGCAGTACTTC
size: -; V: TRBV6-5; J: TRBJ2-7; D: -; CDR3: CAPNGLPYEQYF; DNA: TGTGCCCCCAATGGGCTCCCCTACGAGCAGTACTTC
size: -; V: TRBV14; J: TRBJ1-2; D: TRBD1; CDR3: CASSPRTGGLFYTF; DNA: TGTGCCAGCAGCCCACGGACAGGGGGCTTGTTCTACACCTTC
size: once; V: TRBV29-1; J: TRBJ2-3; D: -; CDR3: CSVLPTDTDTQYF; DNA: TGCAGCGTTCTCCCGACAGACACAGATACGCAGTATTTT
size: -; V: TRBV9; J: TRBJ2-3; D: -; CDR3: CASSVDGATDTQYF; DNA: TGTGCCAGCAGCGTAGATGGGGCCACAGATACGCAGTATTTT
size: -; V: TRBV4-1; J: TRBJ1-2; D: -; CDR3: CASSQGVEVGAYGYTF; DNA: TGCGCCAGCAGCCAAGGGGTGGAAGTGGGGGCCTATGGCTACACCTTC
size: -; V: TRBV12-5; J: TRBJ1-5; D: -; CDR3: CASGSGTALNQPQHF; DNA: TGTGCTAGTGGGTCGGGGACGGCACTCAATCAGCCCCAGCATTTT
size: -; V: TRBV2; J: TRBJ1-4; D: -; CDR3: CASSDGRATSEKLFF; DNA: TGTGCCAGCAGTGATGGGAGAGCAACTAGTGAAAAACTGTTTTTT
size: -; V: TRBV11-3; J: TRBJ1-2; D: TRBD1; CDR3: CASSLGTGNGYTF; DNA: TGTGCCAGCAGCTTAGGGACAGGGAATGGCTACACCTTC
size: -; V: TRBV9; J: TRBJ2-3; D: TRBD2; CDR3: CASSASSGGPFSDTQYF; DNA: TGTGCCAGCAGCGCCTCTAGCGGGGGGCCCTTTTCCGATACGCAGTATTTT
size: -; V: TRBV19; J: TRBJ2-1; D: TRBD2; CDR3: CASSIGGDHNEQFF; DNA: TGTGCCAGTAGTATCGGGGGGGATCACAATGAGCAGTTCTTC
size: -; V: TRBV7-3; J: TRBJ1-1; D: TRBD1; CDR3: CASSPTGLPEAFF; DNA: TGTGCCAGCAGCCCGACAGGGTTACCTGAAGCTTTCTTT
size: -; V: TRBV7-2; J: TRBJ2-7; D: TRBD1; CDR3: CASSFVLRQGNYEQYF; DNA: TGTGCCAGCAGCTTTGTTTTACGACAGGGAAACTACGAGCAGTACTTC
size: -; V: TRBV4-2; J: TRBJ2-1; D: TRBD2; CDR3: CASSQASGERDEQFF; DNA: TGTGCCAGCAGCCAAGCTAGCGGGGAGAGGGATGAGCAGTTCTTC
size: -; V: TRBV4-1; J: TRBJ1-2; D: TRBD1; CDR3: CASSQDTGASGHGYTF; DNA: TGCGCCAGCAGCCAAGATACAGGGGCCTCTGGGCATGGCTACACCTTC
size: once; V: TRBV5-4; J: TRBJ1-2; D: TRBD1; CDR3: CASSAQDRGHGYTF; DNA: TGTGCCAGCAGCGCGCAGGACAGGGGGCATGGCTACACCTTC
size: -; V: TRBV12-2; J: TRBJ1-4; D: -; CDR3: CASRFVDTTTNEKLFF; DNA: TGTGCAAGTCGCTTCGTGGACACCACAACTAATGAAAAACTGTTTTTT
size: -; V: TRBV7-9; J: TRBJ2-1; D: -; CDR3: CASSLAGVGNEQFF; DNA: TGTGCCAGCAGCTTAGCGGGGGTAGGCAATGAGCAGTTCTTC
size: -; V: TRBV14; J: TRBJ2-1; D: -; CDR3: CASSQAGLKGLEQFF; DNA: TGTGCCAGCAGCCAGGCGGGACTCAAGGGATTGGAGCAGTTCTTC
size: -; V: TRBV7-9; J: TRBJ2-7; D: TRBD1; CDR3: CASSLASGGQGPYEQYF; DNA: TGTGCCAGCAGCTTAGCCAGCGGCGGACAGGGGCCCTACGAGCAGTACTTC
size: -; V: TRBV19; J: TRBJ2-1; D: -; CDR3: CASSIAGDSYNEQFF; DNA: TGTGCCAGTAGTATAGCCGGGGACTCCTACAATGAGCAGTTCTTC
size: -; V: TRBV14; J: TRBJ2-1; D: -; CDR3: CASSQDWSGGNEQFF; DNA: TGTGCCAGCAGCCAAGATTGGTCAGGTGGAAATGAGCAGTTCTTC
size: -; V: TRBV28; J: TRBJ2-7; D: TRBD1; CDR3: CASSSPGQGIYEQYF; DNA: TGTGCCAGCAGTTCCCCCGGACAGGGGATCTACGAGCAGTACTTC
size: once; V: TRBV11-2; J: TRBJ2-7; D: -; CDR3: CASSSMTYEQYF; DNA: TGTGCCAGCAGCTCGATGACCTACGAGCAGTACTTC
size: -; V: TRBV27; J: TRBJ2-5; D: -; CDR3: CAIGRGETQYF; DNA: TGTGCCATAGGACGGGGGGAGACCCAGTACTTC
size: -; V: TRBV27; J: TRBJ1-6; D: -; CDR3: CASSPGESYNSPLHF; DNA: TGTGCCAGCAGTCCGGGGGAGTCCTATAATTCACCCCTCCACTTT
size: -; V: TRBV27; J: TRBJ1-1; D: -; CDR3: CASSFLGSTEAFF; DNA: TGTGCCAGCAGTTTTCTAGGGAGCACTGAAGCTTTCTTT
size: -; V: TRBV4-3; J: TRBJ2-7; D: -; CDR3: CASSQVRGGYEQYF; DNA: TGCGCCAGCAGCCAAGTTAGGGGCGGCTACGAGCAGTACTTC
size: few; V: TRBV14; J: TRBJ2-7; D: -; CDR3: CASSQTPEGGYEQYF; DNA: TGTGCCAGCAGCCAAACGCCGGAGGGGGGCTACGAGCAGTACTTC
size: -; V: TRBV19; J: TRBJ2-3; D: TRBD1; CDR3: CASRQGGDTQYF; DNA: TGTGCCAGCAGACAGGGGGGAGATACGCAGTATTTT
size: once; V: TRBV7-3; J: TRBJ2-3; D: -; CDR3: CASSLAPGTDTQYF; DNA: TGTGCCAGCAGCTTAGCACCCGGGACAGATACGCAGTATTTT
size: -; V: TRBV6-5; J: TRBJ2-1; D: -; CDR3: CASSYSGGEQFF; DNA: TGTGCCAGCAGTTACTCTGGGGGTGAGCAGTTCTTC
size: -; V: TRBV19; J: TRBJ2-7; D: TRBD2; CDR3: CASSPSGGSSYEQYF; DNA: TGTGCCAGTAGCCCTAGCGGGGGGTCTTCCTACGAGCAGTACTTC
size: once; V: TRBV20-1; J: TRBJ2-1; D: -; CDR3: CSARDNNEQFF; DNA: TGCAGTGCTAGAGATAACAATGAGCAGTTCTTC
size: -; V: TRBV29-1; J: TRBJ2-2; D: -; CDR3: CSIRGHTGELFF; DNA: TGCAGTATACGTGGGCACACCGGGGAGCTGTTTTTT
size: once; V: TRBV19; J: TRBJ2-2; D: TRBD2; CDR3: CASSTGGRGTGELFF; DNA: TGTGCCAGTAGTACGGGGGGAAGAGGTACCGGGGAGCTGTTTTTT
size: -; V: TRBV6-5; J: TRBJ1-3; D: TRBD1; CDR3: CASRRQGQGNTIYF; DNA: TGTGCCAGCAGAAGACAGGGTCAGGGAAACACCATATATTTT
size: -; V: TRBV6-1; J: TRBJ1-5; D: -; CDR3: CASSEAWGGNQPQHF; DNA: TGTGCCAGCAGTGAAGCATGGGGTGGCAATCAGCCCCAGCATTTT
size: -; V: TRBV7-3; J: TRBJ2-3; D: TRBD2; CDR3: CASSLAGGPADTQYF; DNA: TGTGCCAGCAGCTTAGCGGGGGGGCCCGCAGATACGCAGTATTTT
size: -; V: TRBV5-6; J: TRBJ1-1; D: -; CDR3: CASREQGNTEAFF; DNA: TGTGCCAGCAGGGAACAGGGCAACACTGAAGCTTTCTTT
size: -; V: TRBV23-1; J: TRBJ1-1; D: -; CDR3: CASASDASTTPEAFF; DNA: TGCGCCAGCGCCTCCGATGCCAGTACAACCCCTGAAGCTTTCTTT
size: -; V: TRBV20-1; J: TRBJ1-1; D: -; CDR3: CSAREYTEAFF; DNA: TGCAGTGCTAGAGAGTACACTGAAGCTTTCTTT
size: once; V: TRBV19; J: TRBJ2-7; D: -; CDR3: CASSPGQFGDYEQYF; DNA: TGTGCCAGTAGTCCAGGTCAGTTCGGCGACTACGAGCAGTACTTC
size: -; V: TRBV5-6; J: TRBJ1-1; D: -; CDR3: CASSPGLGTEAFF; DNA: TGTGCCAGCAGCCCAGGGTTGGGAACTGAAGCTTTCTTT
size: -; V: TRBV7-9; J: TRBJ2-7; D: -; CDR3: CAIGFGDGTYEQYF; DNA: TGTGCCATCGGTTTCGGGGACGGAACCTACGAGCAGTACTTC
size: -; V: TRBV5-6; J: TRBJ1-2; D: -; CDR3: CASSLGTALLLHTF; DNA: TGTGCCAGCAGCTTGGGGACAGCCCTTCTGCTCCACACCTTC
size: -; V: TRBV5-4; J: TRBJ2-7; D: -; CDR3: CASSLEGYEQYF; DNA: TGTGCCAGCAGCTTGGAAGGTTACGAGCAGTACTTC
size: -; V: TRBV15; J: TRBJ2-1; D: -; CDR3: CATSRPLNEGQFF; DNA: TGTGCCACCAGCAGACCCCTTAATGAGGGGCAGTTCTTC
size: -; V: TRBV19; J: TRBJ2-7; D: -; CDR3: CASRQGGGYEQYF; DNA: TGTGCCAGTCGTCAGGGAGGGGGCTACGAGCAGTACTTC
size: -; V: TRBV19; J: TRBJ1-1; D: -; CDR3: CASSIGFTEAFF; DNA: TGTGCCAGTAGTATCGGGTTCACTGAAGCTTTCTTT
size: -; V: TRBV28; J: TRBJ1-5; D: -; CDR3: CASSFEGIWVAGQPQHF; DNA: TGTGCCAGCAGTTTTGAGGGAATATGGGTAGCGGGTCAGCCCCAGCATTTT